This entry is about one TCR beta chain. These data come from a study of blood T cell repertoires in COVID-19. Study at large: The cDNA or gDNA used as material had been derived from T cells, B-cell-depleted T cells, or PBMCs.

Germline CDR1 SGHRS, CDR2 YFSETQ. V dropped 5 bases and J dropped 4 bases, with 12 bases sitting between them. CDR3 length equals 13 residues. Assay: immunoSEQ multiplex PCR; the TCRdb copy retains only in-frame clones and omits some. This table has about 430,000 clones, 80% to 90% appearing once. The chain couples TRBV5-1 to TRBJ1-1, with D unresolved. The sequence came from a young man who had recovered from COVID-19. Sample: PBMCs or T cells enriched from blood (not recorded which). CDR3 nucleotides: TGCGCCAGCAGGCGGGGAGGCGGCACTGAAGCTTTCTTT. Protein sequence: CASRRGGGTEAFF. Filled out from reference TRBV5-1 and TRBJ1-1, the complete variable domain reads KAGVTQTPRYLIKTRGQQVTLSCSPISGHRSVSWYQQTPGQGLQFLFEYFSETQRNKGNFPGRFSGRQFSNSRSEMNVSTLELGDSALYLCASRRGGGTEAFFGQGTRLTVV.